This section outlines one T cell receptor beta chain sequence together with its context. Its antigen is still unknown. CDR1 is KGHSH, CDR2 LQKENI, per germline. This CDR3 region has 15 residues. Between the trimmed V and J ends, which lost 2 bases and 1 base, there was a span of 11 bases. The data are from a study of T cell repertoires in cytomegalovirus infection. Study at large: An indication of both CMV infection and matching HLA type came from public TCR beta signatures. Notes on the study in general: Summed public TCR beta family frequency identified CMV carriers bearing the relevant HLA. Clonotypes of TCR beta that were HLA-C-restricted and CMV-specific dominated the ex vivo response.

MiXCR was run by TCRdb on the reads, yielding one entry per CDR3 protein. The table records about 190,000 distinct CDR3 sequences, nearly 9.5% of them present only once. The sequencing sample was made of PBMCs. The receptor's source is a human donor in good health (CMV status not recorded). Some clones in this sample may be carry-over from other donors' samples. This chain connects TRBV18 to TRBJ1-1; D ambiguous. The CDR3 DNA reads as TGTGCCAGCTCACCATTGAAAGGGTCGAACACTGAAGCTTTCTTT. As protein: CASSPLKGSNTEAFF.